This passage covers 22 T cell receptor beta chains from one sample sequenced in a study of identical twins. TCRdb fed the 5' RACE reads into MiXCR, producing one record per CDR3 protein. The sample consists of 700,000 or so distinct CDR3 sequences, over 20% of them appearing once. These records were also assigned to another study, of T cells expressing NK-cell markers.

The sequenced material came from PBMCs. Receptors originate from a woman under 30 in good health.

The rearrangement uses TRBV7-8 and TRBJ2-7; D possibly corresponds to TRBD2 (5 bases). Germline loops: CDR1 SGHVS, CDR2 FQNEAQ. The CDR3 loop spans 15 amino acids. Trimming removed 1 base at V and 4 bases at J, with 14 bases between. The CDR3, as DNA: TGTGCCAGCAGCTTAGACCCGATCTGGGAGTACGAGCAGTACTTC. It is translated as CASSLDPIWEYEQYF.

This clonotype has ten or more counts. The V gene is TRBV27, the J gene TRBJ1-5; 10 bases fit TRBD1. V shed 7 bases and J 1 base; nucleotides not matched to a gene: 16. The CDR3 sequence is 19 residues long. Germline loops: CDR1 MNHEY, CDR2 SMNVEV (reference sequence). The CDR3 reads CASMQPRDRGTRSNQPQHF. CDR3 DNA sequence: TGTGCCAGCATGCAACCCCGGGACAGGGGAACCAGAAGCAATCAGCCCCAGCATTTT.

The V and J genes are TRBV4-3 and TRBJ2-5, with TRBD2 as a possible D gene (5 bases). The CDR3 spans 14 residues. Per germline, CDR1 LGHNA and CDR2 YSLEER. V lost 4 bases, J lost 5 bases, and 14 bases lay in between. The CDR3 is CASSPRASPETQYF. CDR3 nucleotides: TGCGCCAGCAGCCCAAGAGCTAGCCCGGAGACCCAGTACTTC.

The chain employs TRBV6-2 or TRBV6-3 and TRBJ2-7; D call uncertain. CDR1 is MNHEY and CDR2 is SVGEGT in the germline V gene. Between the trimmed V and J ends, which lost 0 bases and 2 bases, there was a span of 11 bases. The CDR3 extends over 15 amino acids. CDR3 sequence (DNA): TGTGCCAGCAGTTACTCGATGAGGATACCCTACGAGCAGTACTTC. The encoded protein is CASSYSMRIPYEQYF.

This clonotype was counted ten times or more. V gene TRBV12-3 or TRBV12-4 combines with J gene TRBJ1-5; D is undetermined. CDR3 length: 12 residues. V lost 6 bases, J lost 0 bases, and 3 bases lay in between. The CDR3 DNA is TGTGCCAGCAGATATAGCAATCAGCCCCAGCATTTT. Translation gives CASRYSNQPQHF.

This chain connects TRBV20-1 to TRBJ2-1; 10 positions match TRBD2. The CDR3 runs 15 residues. The germline V gene has CDR1 DFQATT and CDR2 SNEGSKA (reference sequence). The trim removed 1 base at V and 10 bases at J, leaving 10 bases unmatched. In nucleotides, the CDR3 is TGCAGTGCTAGAGGTCCCCTAGCGGGGGATCGGGAGCAGTTCTTC. It encodes CSARGPLAGDREQFF.

This clonotype occurred a few times. This chain uses TRBV5-1 with TRBJ1-2; TRBD1 agrees at 8 bases. Per germline, CDR1 SGHRS and CDR2 YFSETQ. The CDR3 totals 15 residues. J gave up 7 bases and V 6 bases, and 14 bases lay outside the gene matches. The CDR3 reads CASNPTPGQALGYTF. In DNA form, the CDR3 reads TGCGCCAGCAACCCGACCCCGGGACAGGCCCTTGGCTACACCTTC.

This clonotype was recorded at least ten times. This rearrangement joins TRBV10-3 to TRBJ2-3, with TRBD2 matching 9 bases. This CDR3 comprises 16 residues. The V and J ends lost 8 bases and 1 base, in that order; junction bases with no gene match: 10. The germline V gene has CDR1 ENHRY and CDR2 SYGVKD. CDR3 sequence reads: CAIGPSREGGTDTQYF. The DNA for the CDR3 is TGTGCCATCGGGCCCTCGCGGGAGGGGGGCACAGATACGCAGTATTTT.

This clonotype came up a few times. The chain links TRBV20-1 to TRBJ2-3; 9 bases fit TRBD2. Germline V lookup: CDR1 DFQATT, CDR2 SNEGSKA (reference sequence). The ends lost 1 base at V and 4 bases at J; junction bases unmatched: 9. The CDR3 covers 16 residues. CDR3 nucleotide sequence: TGCAGTGCTAGAGTGGCGGGAGGGCCGAGGGCAGATACGCAGTATTTT. Translated: CSARVAGGPRADTQYF.

This clonotype was seen ten or more times. The rearrangement uses TRBV12-3 or TRBV12-4 and TRBJ1-5, with D tentatively TRBD1 (5 bases). The length of the CDR3 is 12 residues. The ends were cut back, 7 bases at V and 8 bases at J, with 12 bases in the middle. This chain's CDR3 is CASTWGGKPQHF. The DNA for the CDR3 is TGTGCCAGCACCTGGGGGGGGAAGCCCCAGCATTTT.

There are many counts of this clonotype. In nucleotides, the CDR3 is TGTGCCAGCTCAGGGGGTAGAGCCTACGAGCAGTACTTC. Its protein product is CASSGGRAYEQYF. V and J are TRBV7-8 and TRBJ2-7; 7 nucleotides line up with TRBD1. Losses at the gene ends were 8 bases for V and 2 bases for J; bases not matched to a gene: 6. This CDR3 has 13 amino acids. Germline lookup yields CDR1 SGHVS and CDR2 FQNEAQ.

The V gene is TRBV20-1, the J gene TRBJ2-1; 7 nucleotides align to TRBD2. The CDR3 loop spans 15 amino acids. The V segment lost 6 bases and the J segment 4 bases; nucleotides outside the gene matches: 12. Per germline, CDR1 DFQATT and CDR2 SNEGSKA (reference sequence). This CDR3 reads CSAEIPSGDYNEQFF. The CDR3 region has the DNA TGCAGTGCAGAAATCCCTAGCGGAGATTACAATGAGCAGTTCTTC.

The chain carries TRBV15 and TRBJ1-1; tentative D call: TRBD1 (6 bases). The V end lost 4 bases, the J end lost 8 bases, and 11 bases lay between the germline ends. The CDR3 consists of 12 residues. Germline V gene data show CDR1 as LNHNV and CDR2 as YYDKDF (reference sequence). CDR3 residues: CATSIWQGEAFF. The CDR3 DNA reads TGTGCCACCAGCATTTGGCAGGGGGAAGCTTTCTTT.

The chain combines TRBV11-2 with TRBJ2-4, with D unclear. The length of the CDR3 is 11 residues. Trimming removed 5 bases from V and 7 bases from J, with 6 bases in between. Germline-derived CDR1 and CDR2 are SGHAT and FQNNGV. The CDR3 region has the DNA TGTGCCAGCAGCCACGGCAACATTCAGTACTTC. Translating gives CASSHGNIQYF.

The chain joins TRBV7-2 to TRBJ2-6; D is uncertain. Trimming shortened V by 6 bases and J by 0 bases, and 6 bases separated the two germline ends. Germline CDR1 SGHTA, CDR2 FQGNSA. This CDR3 contains 14 residues. The CDR3 DNA reads as TGTGCCAGCAGGATATACTCTGGGGCCAACGTCCTGACTTTC. Translating gives CASRIYSGANVLTF.

Concerning this clonotype itself: A much larger clone lies one base from this, so it may be a read error. The chain links TRBV6-5 to TRBJ1-1; D not certain. CDR3 length: 13 amino acids. Germline CDR1 reads MNHEY; CDR2 reads SVGAGI. The CDR3, as DNA: TGTGGCAGCAGCCACACGAGGAACACTGAAGCTTTCTTT. As protein: CGSSHTRNTEAFF.

This clonotype came up a few times. V gene TRBV27 combines with J gene TRBJ2-7; 8 bases agree with TRBD1. Germline CDR1 reads MNHEY; CDR2 reads SMNVEV (reference sequence). Trimming removed 1 base from V and 2 bases from J; junction bases left unmatched: 1. This CDR3 region has 14 residues. Written as DNA, the CDR3 is TGTGCCAGCAGTTTATGGGACAGGCCCTACGAGCAGTACTTC. This encodes CASSLWDRPYEQYF.

This clonotype has more than one count but fewer than ten. The chain uses TRBV20-1 and TRBJ1-6; TRBD1 agrees at 7 bases. There are 12 residues in the CDR3. Germline CDR1 is DFQATT and CDR2 is SNEGSKA (reference sequence). V trimming: 3 bases; J trimming: 8 bases; junction bases outside the gene matches: 1. The CDR3 nucleotides read TGCAGTGCTAGTGACAGGGATTCACCCCTCCACTTT. Its translation: CSASDRDSPLHF.

The CDR3 DNA is TGTGCCAGCAGCCAAACCAAGAGGGGGACAGGGAATCAGCCCCAGCATTTT. This codes for CASSQTKRGTGNQPQHF. The chain links TRBV4-2 to TRBJ1-5, with 9 bases aligning to TRBD1. In germline, CDR1 is LGHNA, CDR2 YNFKEQ. The CDR3 has 17 amino acids. The junction had 9 bases not matched to a gene; V was cut back by 2 bases and J by 4 bases.

The rearrangement joins TRBV5-1 to TRBJ1-1; 7 bases line up with TRBD1. CDR3 length: 12 residues. The J segment lost 7 bases and the V segment lost 5 bases, leaving 5 bases of the junction unmatched. Per germline, CDR1 SGHRS and CDR2 YFSETQ. CDR3 protein: CASSLQGYEAFF. As DNA, the CDR3 is TGCGCCAGCAGTTTACAGGGGTATGAAGCTTTCTTT. The whole variable domain, remainder taken from reference TRBV5-1 and TRBJ1-1, is KAGVTQTPRYLIKTRGQQVTLSCSPISGHRSVSWYQQTPGQGLQFLFEYFSETQRNKGNFPGRFSGRQFSNSRSEMNVSTLELGDSALYLCASSLQGYEAFFGQGTRLTVV.

The rearrangement joins TRBV2 to TRBJ2-7, with D perhaps matching TRBD1 (6 bases). The length of the CDR3 is 14 residues. Trimming stripped 3 bases from V and 3 bases from J, with 12 bases between. Germline values: CDR1 SNHLY, CDR2 FYNNEI. Here the CDR3 DNA reads TGTGCCAGCAGTGAGAACAGGGTCGGCTACGAGCAGTACTTC. It yields the protein CASSENRVGYEQYF.

In this sample, this clonotype turned up many times. V gene TRBV29-1 combines with J gene TRBJ2-5; D might be TRBD1 (6 bases). Trimming removed 5 bases from V and 2 bases from J, with 9 bases in between. Germline V gives CDR1 SQVTM, CDR2 ANQGSEA. The CDR3 runs 12 residues. The CDR3: CSVPDRQETQYF. The CDR3 DNA sequence: TGCAGCGTTCCGGACAGACAAGAGACCCAGTACTTC.